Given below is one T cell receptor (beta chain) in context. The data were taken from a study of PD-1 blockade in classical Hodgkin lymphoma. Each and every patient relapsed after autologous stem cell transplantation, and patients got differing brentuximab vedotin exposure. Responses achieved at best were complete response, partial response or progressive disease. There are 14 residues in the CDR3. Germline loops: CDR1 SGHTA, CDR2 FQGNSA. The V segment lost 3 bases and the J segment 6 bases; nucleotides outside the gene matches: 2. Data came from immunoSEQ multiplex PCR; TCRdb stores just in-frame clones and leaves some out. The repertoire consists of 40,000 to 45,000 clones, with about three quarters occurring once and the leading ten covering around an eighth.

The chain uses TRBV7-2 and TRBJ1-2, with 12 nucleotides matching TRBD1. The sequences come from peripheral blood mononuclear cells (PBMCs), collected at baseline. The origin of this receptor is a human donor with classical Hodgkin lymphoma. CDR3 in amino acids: CASSLGTGGDGYTF. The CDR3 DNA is TGTGCCAGCAGCTTGGGGACAGGGGGCGATGGCTACACCTTC.